A selection of T cell receptor beta chains follows, all from one sample in a study of CD4 T cells in relation to SARS-CoV-2 and coronaviruses. TCRdb's table, derived via immunoSEQ multiplex PCR, lists solely in-frame clones and lacks some. The sample records about 30,000 clones, roughly 78% being singletons. These receptors' antigens are unknown. Sequenced: CD4+ T cells from PBMCs, cultured in vitro. The receptors were gathered from a human donor in good health. Both conserved end residues are part of each CDR3. D genes are given only for firm matches. Clone size appears in some rows only: once, few, many, or a class for an expanded clone.

J,size,D,V,CDR3,DNA
TRBJ1-6,-,-,TRBV6-2/TRBV6-3,CASSVKQGTYNSPLHF,TGTGCCAGCAGTGTAAAGCAGGGGACGTATAATTCACCCCTCCACTTT
TRBJ1-1,-,-,TRBV6-5,CASNKQGGNTEAFF,TGTGCCAGCAATAAACAGGGTGGGAACACTGAAGCTTTCTTT
TRBJ2-7,few,-,TRBV12-3/TRBV12-4,CASSLGAAYEQYF,TGTGCCAGCAGTTTAGGGGCTGCCTACGAGCAGTACTTC
TRBJ2-2,-,TRBD1,TRBV6-2/TRBV6-3,CASSYWIQGAGELFF,TGTGCCAGCAGTTACTGGATACAGGGGGCCGGGGAGCTGTTTTTT
TRBJ1-2,-,-,TRBV6-1,CASNPDTYGYTF,TGTGCCAGCAACCCGGACACCTATGGCTACACCTTC
TRBJ1-4,-,TRBD1,TRBV4-1,CASSQPGGGEKLFF,TGCGCCAGCAGCCAACCAGGGGGTGGTGAAAAACTGTTTTTT
TRBJ2-6,few,-,TRBV7-8,CASSLAGVSGANVLTF,TGTGCCAGCAGCTTAGCTGGGGTTTCTGGGGCCAACGTCCTGACTTTC
TRBJ1-6,-,-,TRBV7-2,CASSPRSSYNSPLHF,TGTGCCAGCAGCCCAAGGAGCTCCTATAATTCACCCCTCCACTTT
TRBJ1-5,-,TRBD1,TRBV7-2,CASSSGQVFSNQPQHF,TGTGCCAGCAGCTCTGGACAGGTGTTTAGCAATCAGCCCCAGCATTTT
TRBJ2-7,-,-,TRBV5-1,CASSYLHGYEQYF,TGCGCCAGCAGCTACCTCCATGGTTACGAGCAGTACTTC
TRBJ2-5,-,-,TRBV29-1,CSVEDTGETQYF,TGCAGCGTTGAAGATACAGGGGAGACCCAGTACTTC
TRBJ2-1,-,-,TRBV7-6,CASTLTPGYYNEQFF,TGTGCCAGCACCCTCACGCCAGGCTATTACAATGAGCAGTTCTTC
TRBJ2-3,-,-,TRBV24-1,CATRGGETDTQYF,TGTGCCACCAGGGGGGGTGAGACAGATACGCAGTATTTT
TRBJ1-3,-,TRBD1,TRBV28,CASSLTGGGRSPGGSGNTIYF,TGTGCCAGCAGTTTAACAGGGGGGGGCAGGTCCCCAGGAGGCTCTGGAAACACCATATATTTT
TRBJ2-3,-,-,TRBV6-5,CASTRGHESTDTQYF,TGTGCCAGCACCCGAGGACATGAAAGCACAGATACGCAGTATTTT
TRBJ1-2,once,-,TRBV5-8,CASVQPGLIYGYTF,TGTGCCAGCGTACAGCCGGGACTGATATATGGCTACACCTTC
TRBJ2-3,-,TRBD1,TRBV29-1,CSVVRDPGGDTQYF,TGCAGCGTTGTTCGGGACCCAGGGGGAGATACGCAGTATTTT
TRBJ1-5,-,TRBD1,TRBV5-1,CASSPATGSNQPQHF,TGCGCCAGCAGCCCGGCGACAGGGAGCAATCAGCCCCAGCATTTT
TRBJ2-1,-,TRBD2,TRBV10-3,CAISERRGVNAGQFF,TGTGCCATCAGTGAGAGGCGGGGGGTCAACGCGGGGCAGTTCTTC
TRBJ2-3,-,-,TRBV6-1,CASSDGRGGVADTQYF,TGTGCCAGCAGTGACGGACGCGGAGGGGTAGCAGATACGCAGTATTTT
TRBJ2-1,-,-,TRBV11-1,CASSLRAGSYNEQFF,TGTGCCAGCAGCTTAAGGGCGGGATCCTACAATGAGCAGTTCTTC
TRBJ1-4,-,-,TRBV3-1/TRBV3-2,CASSQNPPGGPGKLFF,TGTGCCAGCAGCCAAAACCCCCCTGGGGGGCCGGGAAAACTGTTTTTT
TRBJ2-1,-,-,TRBV6-6,CASSYFGGGLYNEQFF,TGTGCCAGCAGTTACTTCGGCGGGGGCCTTTACAATGAGCAGTTCTTC
TRBJ2-5,once,-,TRBV2,CASSEALMQETQYF,TGTGCCAGCAGTGAGGCCTTAATGCAAGAGACCCAGTACTTC
TRBJ1-4,-,-,TRBV2,CASSEEQTTNEKLFF,TGTGCCAGCAGTGAAGAACAGACAACTAATGAAAAACTGTTTTTT
TRBJ2-3,-,-,TRBV7-6,CASSSRLGQEALHTQYF,TGTGCCAGCAGCTCGCGACTGGGCCAAGAGGCCCTCCATACGCAGTATTTT
TRBJ2-3,-,-,TRBV5-1,CASSLGLGDTQYF,TGCGCCAGCAGCCTAGGACTTGGAGATACGCAGTATTTT
TRBJ2-3,-,-,TRBV6-5,CASSYGGSTDTQYF,TGTGCCAGCAGTTACGGCGGAAGCACAGATACGCAGTATTTT
TRBJ2-1,-,-,TRBV18,CASSPPGSYNEQFF,TGTGCCAGCTCCCCTCCTGGGTCCTACAATGAGCAGTTCTTC
TRBJ2-7,few,TRBD2,TRBV3-1/TRBV3-2,CASSQRGGRDYEQYF,TGTGCCAGCAGCCAAAGGGGCGGGAGGGACTACGAGCAGTACTTC
TRBJ2-7,once,-,TRBV30,CAWNGGRSYEQYF,TGTGCCTGGAATGGGGGAAGGTCCTACGAGCAGTACTTC